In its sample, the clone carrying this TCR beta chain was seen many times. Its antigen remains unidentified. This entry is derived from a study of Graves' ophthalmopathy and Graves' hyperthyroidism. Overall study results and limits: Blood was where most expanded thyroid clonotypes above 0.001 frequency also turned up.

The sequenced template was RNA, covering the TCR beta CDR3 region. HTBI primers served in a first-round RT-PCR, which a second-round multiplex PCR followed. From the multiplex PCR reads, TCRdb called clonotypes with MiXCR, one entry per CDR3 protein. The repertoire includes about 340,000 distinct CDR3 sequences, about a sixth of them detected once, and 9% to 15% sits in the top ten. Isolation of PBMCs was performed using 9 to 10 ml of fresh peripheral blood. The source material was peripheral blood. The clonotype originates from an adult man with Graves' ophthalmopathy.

The CDR3 region has the DNA TGTGCCAGCAGTGAAATGTACGAGCAGTACTTC. Translation: CASSEMYEQYF. This chain joins TRBV6-1 and TRBJ2-7; no definite D call. V shed 2 bases and J shed 4 bases, with 3 bases lying between them. The CDR3 loop spans 11 amino acids. Germline CDR1 reads MNHNS; CDR2 reads SASEGT.